These 6 T cell receptor beta chains were all obtained from the same sample, sequenced in a study of cytomegalovirus exposure and HLA in healthy donors. The PCR used 60 Vbeta and 13 Jbeta primers. Sequenced by immunoSEQ multiplex PCR; TCRdb stores in-frame clones only, minus some. The sample lists around 92,000 clones, roughly 74% occurring once. Sequencing input: PBMCs. The receptors originated from a female donor in good health and CMV-seropositive.

This clone was recorded a few times. CDR3 amino acids: CASSMSAGATYEQYF. CDR3 DNA sequence: TGTGCCAGTAGTATGTCAGCGGGGGCCACCTACGAGCAGTACTTC. J is TRBJ2-7 and V is TRBV19; 8 positions agree with TRBD2. Germline CDR1 LNHDA, CDR2 SQIVND (reference sequence). Unmatched junction bases numbered 6, after V lost 3 bases and J lost 2 bases. The CDR3 covers 15 residues.

The chain combines TRBV15 with TRBJ1-2; the D gene is possibly TRBD1 (5 bases). Germline assignment: CDR1 LNHNV and CDR2 YYDKDF (reference sequence). V lost 0 bases, J lost 3 bases, and 11 bases lay in between. The CDR3 extends over 15 amino acids. CDR3 loop: CATSRDPGGHYGYTF. In nucleotides, the CDR3 is TGTGCCACCAGCAGAGATCCGGGGGGACACTATGGCTACACCTTC.

The sample holds a few counts of this clone. This chain connects TRBV4-1 to TRBJ2-7; D is perhaps TRBD1 (7 bases). V shed 1 base and J shed 2 bases, with 9 bases lying between them. Germline values: CDR1 MGHRA, CDR2 YSYEKL. The CDR3 has 14 amino acids. The CDR3 reads CASSQGRGPYEQYF. CDR3 nucleotide sequence: TGCGCCAGCAGCCAAGGGAGGGGGCCCTACGAGCAGTACTTC.

CDR3 DNA sequence: TGCAGTGCCGGGAACACCGGGGAGCTGTTTTTT. This codes for CSAGNTGELFF. This chain uses TRBV20-1 with TRBJ2-2; D is uncertain. The CDR3 is 11 amino acids. Trimming cost V 6 bases and J 1 base, with 3 bases left between them. Germline values: CDR1 DFQATT, CDR2 SNEGSKA (reference sequence).

This chain joins TRBV4-3 and TRBJ2-5, with TRBD1 identical over 7 bases. Trimming removed 6 bases from V and 5 bases from J; junction bases left unmatched: 12. Germline V lookup: CDR1 LGHNA, CDR2 YSLEER. The CDR3 totals 15 residues. DNA for the CDR3: TGCGCCAGCAGTCGCACGACAGGGCGAGAGGAGACCCAGTACTTC. This codes for CASSRTTGREETQYF.

The chain carries TRBV10-1 and TRBJ2-7, with 9 bases lining up with TRBD1. CDR3 size: 15 residues. Germline-derived CDR1 and CDR2 are WNHNN and SYGVQD (reference sequence). V shed 3 bases and J 1 base; nucleotides not matched to a gene: 4. The CDR3 bases are TGCGCCAGCAGTGATGCCGGGACAGGGTCCTACGAGCAGTACTTC. It specifies CASSDAGTGSYEQYF.